This T cell receptor beta chain comes out of a study of T cell responses to AZD1222 COVID-19 vaccine. The study, taken as a whole, reports: Spike-specific TCR breadth rose after two AZD1222 doses, and depth rose as well. There were mostly white British donors and more females than males, and clonal diversity was possibly underestimated.

Second doses were pooled across both intervals (about 4 or about 12 weeks). A remark on this clone: Its cognate antigen is unknown.

The germline CDR1 and CDR2 sequences are SGHTA and FQGNSA. V was trimmed by 1 base and J by 3 bases, leaving 13 bases between them. CDR3 size: 15 residues. Sequencing was performed with immunoSEQ multiplex PCR; in TCRdb, only in-frame clones are kept and a portion is missing. This table holds fewer than 90,000 clones, more than 70% found once. Source: peripheral blood, taken 28 days after the second AZD1222 dose. The chain is built from TRBV7-2 and TRBJ2-7; D is unclear. This TCR derives from an adult who received the AZD1222 COVID-19 vaccine. CDR3 loop: CASSLVGADGYEQYF. The CDR3 DNA follows: TGTGCCAGCAGCTTAGTGGGCGCGGATGGCTACGAGCAGTACTTC.